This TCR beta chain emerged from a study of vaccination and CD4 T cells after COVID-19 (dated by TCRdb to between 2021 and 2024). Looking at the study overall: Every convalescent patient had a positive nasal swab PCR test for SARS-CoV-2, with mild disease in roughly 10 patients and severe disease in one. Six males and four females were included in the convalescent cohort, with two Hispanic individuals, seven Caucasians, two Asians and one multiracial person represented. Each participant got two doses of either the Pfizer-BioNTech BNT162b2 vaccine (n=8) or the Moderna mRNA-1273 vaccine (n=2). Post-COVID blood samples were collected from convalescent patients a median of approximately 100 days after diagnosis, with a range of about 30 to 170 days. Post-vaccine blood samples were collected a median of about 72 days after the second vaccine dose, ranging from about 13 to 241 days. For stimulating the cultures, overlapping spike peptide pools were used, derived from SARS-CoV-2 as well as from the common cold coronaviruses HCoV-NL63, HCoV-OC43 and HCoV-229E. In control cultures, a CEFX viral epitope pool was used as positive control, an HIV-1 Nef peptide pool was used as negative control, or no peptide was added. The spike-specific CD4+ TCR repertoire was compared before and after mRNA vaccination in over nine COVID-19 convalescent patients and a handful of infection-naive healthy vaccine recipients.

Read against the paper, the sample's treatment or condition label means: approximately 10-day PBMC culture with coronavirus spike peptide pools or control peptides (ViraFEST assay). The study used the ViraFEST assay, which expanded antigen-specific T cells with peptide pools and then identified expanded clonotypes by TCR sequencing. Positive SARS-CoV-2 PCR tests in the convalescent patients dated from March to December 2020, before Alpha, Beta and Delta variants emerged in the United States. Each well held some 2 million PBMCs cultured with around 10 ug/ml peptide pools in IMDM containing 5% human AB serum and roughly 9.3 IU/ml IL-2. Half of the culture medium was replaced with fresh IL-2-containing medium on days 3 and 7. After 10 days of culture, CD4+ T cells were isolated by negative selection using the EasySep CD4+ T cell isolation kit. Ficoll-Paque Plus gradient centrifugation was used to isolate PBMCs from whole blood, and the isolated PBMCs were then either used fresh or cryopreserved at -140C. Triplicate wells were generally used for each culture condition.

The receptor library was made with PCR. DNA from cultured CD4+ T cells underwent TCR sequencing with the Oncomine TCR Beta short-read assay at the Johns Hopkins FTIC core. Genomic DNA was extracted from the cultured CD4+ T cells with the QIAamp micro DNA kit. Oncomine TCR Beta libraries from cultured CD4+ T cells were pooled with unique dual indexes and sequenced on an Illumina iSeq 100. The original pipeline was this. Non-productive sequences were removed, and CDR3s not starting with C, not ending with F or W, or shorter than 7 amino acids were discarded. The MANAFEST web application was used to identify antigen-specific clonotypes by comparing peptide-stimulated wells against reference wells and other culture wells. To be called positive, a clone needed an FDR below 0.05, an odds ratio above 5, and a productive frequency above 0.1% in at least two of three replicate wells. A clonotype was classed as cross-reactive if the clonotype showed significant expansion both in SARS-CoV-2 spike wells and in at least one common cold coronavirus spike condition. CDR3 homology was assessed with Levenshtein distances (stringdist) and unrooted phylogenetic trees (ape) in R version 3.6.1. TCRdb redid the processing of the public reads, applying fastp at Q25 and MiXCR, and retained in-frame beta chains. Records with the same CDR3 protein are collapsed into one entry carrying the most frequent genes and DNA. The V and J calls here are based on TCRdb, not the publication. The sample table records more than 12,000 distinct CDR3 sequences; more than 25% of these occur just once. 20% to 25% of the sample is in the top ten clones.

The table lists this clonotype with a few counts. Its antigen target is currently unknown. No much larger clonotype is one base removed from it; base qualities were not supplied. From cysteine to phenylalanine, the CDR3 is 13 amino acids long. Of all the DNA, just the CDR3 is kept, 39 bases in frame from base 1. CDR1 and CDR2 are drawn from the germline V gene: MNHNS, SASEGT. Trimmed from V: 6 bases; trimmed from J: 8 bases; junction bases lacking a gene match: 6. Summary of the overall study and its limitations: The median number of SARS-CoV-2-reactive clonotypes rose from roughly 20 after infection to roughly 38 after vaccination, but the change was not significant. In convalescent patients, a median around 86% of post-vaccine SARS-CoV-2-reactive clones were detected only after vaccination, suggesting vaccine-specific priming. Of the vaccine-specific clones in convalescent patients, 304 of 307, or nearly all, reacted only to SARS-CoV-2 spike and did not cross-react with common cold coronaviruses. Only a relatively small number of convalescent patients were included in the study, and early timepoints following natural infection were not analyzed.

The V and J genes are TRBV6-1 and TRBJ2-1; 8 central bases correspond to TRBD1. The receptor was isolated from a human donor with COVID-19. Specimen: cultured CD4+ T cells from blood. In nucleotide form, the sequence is TGTGCCAGCAGGACAGGGGCTATAGATGAGCAGTTCTTC. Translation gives CASRTGAIDEQFF.